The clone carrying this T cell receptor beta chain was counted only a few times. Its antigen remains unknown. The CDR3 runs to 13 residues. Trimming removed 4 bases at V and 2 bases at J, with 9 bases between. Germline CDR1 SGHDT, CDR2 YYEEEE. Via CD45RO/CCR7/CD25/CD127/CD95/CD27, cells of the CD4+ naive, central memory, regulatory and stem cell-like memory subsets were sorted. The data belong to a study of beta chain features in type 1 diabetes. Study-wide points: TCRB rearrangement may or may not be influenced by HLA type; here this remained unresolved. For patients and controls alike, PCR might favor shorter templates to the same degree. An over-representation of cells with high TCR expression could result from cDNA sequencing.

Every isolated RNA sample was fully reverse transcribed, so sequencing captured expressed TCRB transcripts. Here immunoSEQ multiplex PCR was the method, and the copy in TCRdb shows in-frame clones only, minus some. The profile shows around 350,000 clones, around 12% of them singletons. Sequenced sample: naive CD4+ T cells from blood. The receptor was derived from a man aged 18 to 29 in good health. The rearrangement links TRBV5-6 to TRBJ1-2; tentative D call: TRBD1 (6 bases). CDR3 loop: CASSLGQNYGYTF. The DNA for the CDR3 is TGTGCCAGCAGCCTTGGACAGAACTATGGCTACACCTTC.